This TCR beta chain is from a study of T-cell reconstitution after alpha-beta-depleted transplantation in children (TCRdb year 2016). With regard to the full study: Using TCR repertoire profiling, the study followed T-cell immune reconstitution in a quantitative way in children after TCRalphabeta/CD19-depleted allogeneic hematopoietic cell transplantation. The paper as a whole reports these results and caveats: The frequencies of hyperexpanded clones fell over the following months, and after one year, T-cell counts and TCRbeta diversity were mostly attributed to newly produced T cells. In some patients, the high TCRbeta diversity seen at day 60 was put down to recipient T cells and intrathymic progenitors that had survived conditioning. Apparently early alphabetaT-cell count recovery about two months after transplant reportedly relied on only several hundred rapidly expanded clones derived from non-depleted graft cells.

The label giving this sample's treatment or condition can be read as: allogeneic hematopoietic cell transplantation with graft depleted of TCRalphabeta T cells and CD19 B cells. Transplant recipients were children who received TCRalphabeta/CD19-depleted allogeneic hematopoietic cell grafts. This clonotype was recorded a few times. Its antigen is unknown. Base qualities are missing; no much larger clone stands one base away. The library was prepared using PCR. Data came from an Illumina HiSeq 2500. To normalize quantification of the TCRbeta repertoire, the TCR libraries were built with molecular barcoding that relied on unique molecular identifiers. TCRdb reprocessed the public reads (quality trimming at Q25 with fastp, clone calling with MiXCR) and kept in-frame beta chains. Under each unique CDR3 protein, matching rows form one entry showing the most common genes and DNA. The sample records 540,000 or so distinct CDR3 sequences, approximately 22% of which are singletons. The ten largest make up roughly 13% of the sample.

The CDR3 spans 15 residues, from the cysteine through the phenylalanine. Kept here is only the CDR3 DNA, which spans 45 bases and is read in frame from base 1. V has 3 bases trimmed and J has 6 bases trimmed; junction bases matching no gene number 8. CDR1 DFQATT and CDR2 SNEGSKA were looked up in the germline V gene (reference sequence). Recombination linked TRBV20-1 to TRBJ1-5, and 10 junction bases match TRBD1. The clonotype originates from a boy under three years old who had a stem cell transplant for acute myeloid leukemia, so the T cells may come from the graft donor. The starting material was PBMCs, mostly from graft donor cells, obtained 360 days after TCRalphabeta/CD19-depleted stem cell transplant. The CDR3 region: CSASRQGARGQPQHF. The nucleotide sequence reads as follows: TGCAGTGCTAGTAGACAGGGGGCTAGAGGTCAGCCCCAGCATTTT.